The T cell receptor beta chain under discussion was sequenced for a study of blood T cells in healthy people across ages. Study-wide points: Greater diversity and more naive CD4+ cells were seen in long-lived donors than in aged donors.

For the second PCR, which ran for 7 to 11 cycles, a sample-barcoded 5' primer and a J-beta primer mix were used. Per-sample output comprised a minimum of 3 million paired-end reads containing CDR3. TCRdb recomputed calls from the 5' RACE reads with MiXCR, one row per CDR3 protein. The sample shows about 780,000 distinct CDR3 sequences, under 30% of them seen only once. PBMCs were isolated at a quantity of at least 7 million per sample. The CDR3 runs 18 residues. CDR1 LGHNA and CDR2 YNFKEQ come from the germline V gene. Germline trimming cut 1 base from V and 0 bases from J; bases unmatched to any gene: 9. This clonotype was seen more than once but under ten times. Its specificity is unknown. The same data also contributed to another study, on T cells of mothers and their children.

The sequence was obtained from a boy younger than 18 in good health. The chain has TRBV4-2 and TRBJ1-3; TRBD1 matches at 7 bases. The specimen was blood. The CDR3 region is CASSQGLPGGGSGNTIYF. The CDR3, as DNA: TGTGCCAGCAGCCAAGGCCTACCAGGGGGGGGCTCTGGAAACACCATATATTTT.